This is a list of T cell receptor beta chains from one sample in a study of OX40 agonist ivuxolimab in advanced cancers. The method was immunoSEQ multiplex PCR; TCRdb's version includes in-frame clones alone and lacks a portion of them. Of roughly 66,000 clones in the sample, about 80% are singletons; the top ten hold 0.7%. The source material was CD4+ or CD8+ T cells sorted from blood, sampled in a trial of the OX40 agonist ivuxolimab. These receptors came from an adult with an advanced solid tumor such as melanoma, head and neck, liver or kidney cancer. Each CDR3 is given with its conserved first and last residue. Fields, in order: V gene, clone size, D gene, J gene, CDR3 DNA, CDR3 protein. The D gene is left open where the match is weak. A row's size may be missing; if present it is once, few, many or a size class.

>TRBV19|.|.|TRBJ2-3
TGTGCCAGTAGTATAGGTCGGGGCCCCACCACAGATACGCAGTATTTT
CASSIGRGPTTDTQYF
>TRBV7-2|.|TRBD1|TRBJ1-6
TGTGCCAGCAGCACCCGGACAGGAACTGATTCACCCCTCCACTTT
CASSTRTGTDSPLHF
>TRBV9|.|.|TRBJ2-3
TGTGCCAGCAGTCTAGCGTCCTCGGGGGTGTCAGATACGCAGTATTTT
CASSLASSGVSDTQYF
>TRBV5-6|.|.|TRBJ2-7
TGTGCCAGCAGCTTGATAGGGGAGGAAGGAGAGCAGTACTTC
CASSLIGEEGEQYF
>TRBV6-1|.|.|TRBJ1-6
TGTGCCAGCAGTTCGGGGGGGAACCCTGGTTCACCCCTCCACTTT
CASSSGGNPGSPLHF
>TRBV5-4|once|.|TRBJ2-6
TGTGCCAGCAGGGGGCTATCTGGGGCCAACGTCCTGACTTTC
CASRGLSGANVLTF
>TRBV5-4|.|TRBD2|TRBJ2-3
TGTGCCAGCAGCTCCCCGAGTAGCGGGAGTCCCGATACGCAGTATTTT
CASSSPSSGSPDTQYF
>TRBV6-4|few|TRBD1|TRBJ2-2
TGTGCCAGCAGCCGGGACAGGGTCGCCGGGGAGCTGTTTTTT
CASSRDRVAGELFF
>TRBV7-8|few|.|TRBJ1-5
TGTGCCAGCAGCTTATACAGGTCGGGCAATCAGCCCCAGCATTTT
CASSLYRSGNQPQHF
>TRBV5-1|.|.|TRBJ1-2
TGCGCCAGCAGCTTCCAACAGGGCAAATTTTATGGCTACACCTTC
CASSFQQGKFYGYTF
>TRBV5-1|.|.|TRBJ2-3
TGCGCCAGCAGCTTGGCAGTGCAGGGATTCACAGATACGCAGTATTTT
CASSLAVQGFTDTQYF
>TRBV2|.|.|TRBJ1-5
TGTGCCAGCAAGGGGGAACAAAATCAGCCCCAGCATTTT
CASKGEQNQPQHF
>TRBV6-6|.|TRBD2|TRBJ2-1
TGTGCCAGCAGTCTAGATTCGGGGGGCTACAATGAGCAGTTCTTC
CASSLDSGGYNEQFF
>TRBV27|.|.|TRBJ2-3
TGTGCCAGCAGTCCCGCCGGGGGAACAGATACGCAGTATTTT
CASSPAGGTDTQYF
>TRBV4-2|.|.|TRBJ2-2
TGTGCCAGCAGCCCGGGGGCTACGAACACCGGGGAGCTGTTTTTT
CASSPGATNTGELFF
>TRBV27|.|TRBD2|TRBJ2-5
TGTGCCAGCAGTTTACTCGGACTAGCGGGAGGGCACCAAGAGACCCAGTACTTC
CASSLLGLAGGHQETQYF
>TRBV7-9|.|.|TRBJ1-2
TGTGCCAGCAGCCCTCCCCAGGGGAAGAAGGATGGCTACACCTTC
CASSPPQGKKDGYTF
>TRBV7-2|once|TRBD2|TRBJ2-3
TGTGCCAGCAGCCTTAGCGGGAGGGACACAGATACGCAGTATTTT
CASSLSGRDTDTQYF
>TRBV5-1|.|.|TRBJ1-1
TGCGCCAGCAGCCTGGACAGACGTACTGAAGCTTTCTTT
CASSLDRRTEAFF
>TRBV27|once|TRBD2|TRBJ2-1
TGTGCCAGCAGGATGACCGCCGGGACTAGCGGGACGAATGAGCAGTTCTTC
CASRMTAGTSGTNEQFF
>TRBV7-9|.|.|TRBJ1-2
TGTGCCAGCAGCTTAGGAAGGGTTAACTATGGCTACACCTTC
CASSLGRVNYGYTF
>TRBV30|.|TRBD1|TRBJ2-5
TGTGCCTGGAGTCCAGACAGGGTGGGAGAGACCCAGTACTTC
CAWSPDRVGETQYF
>TRBV2|.|TRBD2|TRBJ2-3
TGTGCCAGCAGTCAATATGGGGGGGGGACAGATACGCAGTATTTT
CASSQYGGGTDTQYF
>TRBV5-1|.|.|TRBJ1-2
TGCGCCAGCAGCTCGCGTCCCTCGGGGGGCTATGGCTACACCTTC
CASSSRPSGGYGYTF
>TRBV25-1|.|.|TRBJ1-2
TGTGCCAGCAGCAAGGGCTATGGCTACACCTTC
CASSKGYGYTF
>TRBV27|few|.|TRBJ2-2
TGTGCCAGCAGACCACCGACGGCAGGGCGGACCGGGGAGCTGTTTTTT
CASRPPTAGRTGELFF
>TRBV5-1|.|.|TRBJ1-6
TGCGCCAGCAGCTACCATGACAGGTCCACCCTCCACTTT
CASSYHDRSTLHF
>TRBV5-1|.|.|TRBJ2-3
TGCGCCAGCAGCTCCCGGGACGGCACAGATACGCAGTATTTT
CASSSRDGTDTQYF
>TRBV6-1|.|.|TRBJ1-2
TGTGCCAGCAGTGAACGGGCGGAAGCTAACTATGGCTACACCTTC
CASSERAEANYGYTF
>TRBV20-1|.|.|TRBJ2-1
TGCAGTGCTAGGGACTACAATGAGCAGTTCTTC
CSARDYNEQFF
>TRBV6-1|.|.|TRBJ1-1
TGTGCCAGCACCCGACGCAGCACTGAAGCTTTCTTT
CASTRRSTEAFF
>TRBV27|.|.|TRBJ2-7
TGTGCCAGCAGCCAAAGGGACTTAGGACGGCCGCGATACTCCTACGAGCAGTACTTC
CASSQRDLGRPRYSYEQYF